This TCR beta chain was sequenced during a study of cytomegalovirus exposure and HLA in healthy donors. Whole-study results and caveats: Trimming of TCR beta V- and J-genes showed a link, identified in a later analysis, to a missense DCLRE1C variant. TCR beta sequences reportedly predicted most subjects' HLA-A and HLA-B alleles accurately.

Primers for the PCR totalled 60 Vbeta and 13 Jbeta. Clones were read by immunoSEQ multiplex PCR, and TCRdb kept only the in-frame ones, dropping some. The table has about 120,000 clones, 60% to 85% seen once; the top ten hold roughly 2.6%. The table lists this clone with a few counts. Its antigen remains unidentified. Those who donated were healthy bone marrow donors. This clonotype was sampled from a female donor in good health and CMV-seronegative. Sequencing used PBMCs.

The CDR3 here is CASSVGANTEAFF. The CDR3 bases are TGTGCCAGCAGCGTAGGGGCGAACACTGAAGCTTTCTTT. The V gene is TRBV9, the J gene TRBJ1-1; D call uncertain. The CDR3 length is 13 residues. CDR1 SGDLS and CDR2 YYNGEE come from the germline V gene. Trimming removed 0 bases from V and 1 base from J, with 4 bases in between.